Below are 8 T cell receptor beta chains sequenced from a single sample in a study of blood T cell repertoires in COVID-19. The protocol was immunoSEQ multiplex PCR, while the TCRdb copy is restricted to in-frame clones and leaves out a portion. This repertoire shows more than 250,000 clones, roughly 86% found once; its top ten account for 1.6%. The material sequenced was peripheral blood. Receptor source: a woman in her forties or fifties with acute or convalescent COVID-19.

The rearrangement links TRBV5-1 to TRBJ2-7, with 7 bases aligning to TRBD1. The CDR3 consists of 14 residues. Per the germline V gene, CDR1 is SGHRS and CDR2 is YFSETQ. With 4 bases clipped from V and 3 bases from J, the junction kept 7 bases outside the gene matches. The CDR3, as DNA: TGCGCCAGCAGCCCGGGACAGACGCTCTACGAGCAGTACTTC. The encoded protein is CASSPGQTLYEQYF. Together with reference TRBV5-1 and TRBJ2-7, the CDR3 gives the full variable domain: KAGVTQTPRYLIKTRGQQVTLSCSPISGHRSVSWYQQTPGQGLQFLFEYFSETQRNKGNFPGRFSGRQFSNSRSEMNVSTLELGDSALYLCASSPGQTLYEQYFGPGTRLTVT.

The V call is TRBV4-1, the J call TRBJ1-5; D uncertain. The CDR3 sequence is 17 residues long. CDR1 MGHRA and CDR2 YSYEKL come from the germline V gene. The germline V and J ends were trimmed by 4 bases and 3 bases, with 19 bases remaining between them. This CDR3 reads CASSRTASDNYNQPQHF. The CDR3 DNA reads TGCGCCAGCAGCCGCACCGCTTCAGATAACTACAATCAGCCCCAGCATTTT.

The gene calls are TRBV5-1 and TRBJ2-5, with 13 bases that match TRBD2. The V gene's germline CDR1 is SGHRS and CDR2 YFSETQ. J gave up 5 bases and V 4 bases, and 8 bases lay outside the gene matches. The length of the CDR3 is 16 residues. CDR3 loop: CASSLRTSGSSETQYF. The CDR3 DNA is TGCGCCAGCAGCCTAAGGACTAGCGGGAGTAGTGAGACCCAGTACTTC.

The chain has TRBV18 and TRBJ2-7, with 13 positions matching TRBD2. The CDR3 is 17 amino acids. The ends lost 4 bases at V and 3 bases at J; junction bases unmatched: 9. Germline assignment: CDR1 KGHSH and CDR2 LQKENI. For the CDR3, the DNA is TGTGCCAGCTCACGGGGACTAGCGGGACATATGAACTACGAGCAGTACTTC. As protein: CASSRGLAGHMNYEQYF.

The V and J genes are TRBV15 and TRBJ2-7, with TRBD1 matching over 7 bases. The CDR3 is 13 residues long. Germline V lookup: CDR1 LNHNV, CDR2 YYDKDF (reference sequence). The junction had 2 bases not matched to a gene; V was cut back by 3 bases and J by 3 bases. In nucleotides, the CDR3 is TGTGCCACCAGCAGGGGGACAGACTACGAGCAGTACTTC. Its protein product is CATSRGTDYEQYF.

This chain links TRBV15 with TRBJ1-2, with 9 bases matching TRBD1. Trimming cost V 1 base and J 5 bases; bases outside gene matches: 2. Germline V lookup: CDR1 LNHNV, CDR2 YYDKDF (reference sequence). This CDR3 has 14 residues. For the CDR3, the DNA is TGTGCCACCAGCAGAGCAGACAGGGGGTATGGCTACACCTTC. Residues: CATSRADRGYGYTF.

The CDR3 nucleotides read TGTGCCAGCAGCGCCCATGACTGGACTAGCGGATCCTACGAGCAGTACTTC. It encodes CASSAHDWTSGSYEQYF. The chain carries TRBV9 and TRBJ2-7; 10 bases align to TRBD2. This CDR3 has 17 residues. Germline V CDR1 and CDR2: SGDLS, YYNGEE. V was clipped by 3 bases and J by 1 base; unmatched bases: 10.

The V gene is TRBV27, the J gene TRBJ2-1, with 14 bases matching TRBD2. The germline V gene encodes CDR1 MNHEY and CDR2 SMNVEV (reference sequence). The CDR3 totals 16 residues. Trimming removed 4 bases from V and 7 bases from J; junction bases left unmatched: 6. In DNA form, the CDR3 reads TGTGCCAGCAGTTCCCACGGGACTAGCGGGAGAAATGAGCAGTTCTTC. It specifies CASSSHGTSGRNEQFF.